This T cell receptor (beta chain) was documented in a study of blood T cells in healthy people across ages. Overall study findings and caveats: Observed TCR beta diversity per million T cells went down as age went up. This fall followed a roughly linear course with age.

V shed 0 bases and J shed 4 bases, with 12 bases lying between them. The V gene's germline CDR1 is LGHNA and CDR2 YNFKEQ. The CDR3 contains 15 residues. This clonotype was counted ten times or more. Its antigen is still unknown. The authors ran a second PCR of 7 to 11 cycles using a sample-barcoded 5' primer and a J-beta primer mix. TCRdb called the 5' RACE reads again in MiXCR, with one record for every CDR3 protein. Of 2 million or so distinct CDR3 sequences detected, just under 50% appear once; the ten largest clones hold approximately 2.1%. Sequencing was performed on blood. The rearrangement links TRBV4-2 to TRBJ1-2, with D possibly being TRBD1 (6 bases). The TCR originated in a woman aged 40 to 50 in good health. The CDR3 DNA is TGTGCCAGCAGCCAAGATACCCAGGGGACCTATGGCTACACCTTC. Encoded protein: CASSQDTQGTYGYTF.